A single sample gave rise to the 9 T cell receptor beta chains below, sequenced in a study of blood T cells in healthy people across ages. A second PCR of roughly 6 to 12 cycles used a sample-barcoded 5' primer and a J-beta primer mix. TCRdb analysed the 5' RACE reads with MiXCR anew, one entry per CDR3 protein. The sample yields 600,000 or so distinct CDR3 sequences, about 21% seen once. Sequenced input: blood. All receptors come from a man between 65 and 85 years old in good health.

The genes are TRBV7-3 and TRBJ2-5, with D perhaps TRBD2 (5 bases). Germline V CDR1 and CDR2: SGHTA, FQGTGA. The germline V and J ends were trimmed by 5 bases and 5 bases, with 21 bases remaining between them. This CDR3 contains 16 residues. CDR3 sequence: CASSTRAPACGETQYF. In DNA, the CDR3 is TGTGCCAGCAGCACAAGGGCCCCGGCTTGCGGGGAGACCCAGTACTTC.

This clonotype was seen a few times. V usage is TRBV9 and J usage is TRBJ2-5; TRBD1 agrees at 9 bases. The end of the DNA fits TRBJ2-7 better, so the J call may be wrong. The CDR3 runs 14 residues. CDR1 SGDLS and CDR2 YYNGEE come from the germline V gene. The CDR3 sequence: CASSPVGTGYEQYF. CDR3 sequence (DNA): TGTGCCAGCAGCCCCGTCGGGACAGGGTACGAGCAGTACTTC.

The table lists this clonotype with a few counts. V is TRBV11-2 and J is TRBJ1-1, with TRBD1 as a possible D gene (5 bases). The CDR3 runs 13 residues. Germline V gene data show CDR1 as SGHAT and CDR2 as FQNNGV. Between the trimmed V and J ends, which lost 5 bases and 4 bases, there was a span of 11 bases. CDR3 nucleotides: TGTGCCAGCAGCGGAAGTAGGGGCACTGAAGCTTTCTTT. Its protein is CASSGSRGTEAFF.

Only a few counts were recorded for this clonotype. The rearrangement links TRBV6-1 to TRBJ2-5; 8 nucleotides line up with TRBD2. The CDR3 loop spans 16 amino acids. With V trimmed by 0 bases and J by 3 bases, 6 bases remained unmatched. In germline, CDR1 is MNHNS, CDR2 SASEGT. CDR3 nucleotides: TGTGCCAGCAGTGAAGCGATAGCGGGGCCGAAAGAGACCCAGTACTTC. It specifies CASSEAIAGPKETQYF.

The sample holds a few counts of this clonotype. This chain uses TRBV27 with TRBJ2-1; D is ambiguous. Germline values: CDR1 MNHEY, CDR2 SMNVEV (reference sequence). The CDR3 loop spans 14 amino acids. Trimming removed 2 bases from V and 5 bases from J, with 10 bases in between. The CDR3 region has the DNA TGTGCCAGCAGTTTAAGCGTAGGTAACAATGAGCAGTTCTTC. Encoded protein: CASSLSVGNNEQFF.

This clonotype has more than one count but fewer than ten. This chain uses TRBV5-4 with TRBJ2-5; 8 nucleotides line up with TRBD1. TRBJ2-7 matches the DNA end more closely, so the J call is doubtful. Germline values: CDR1 SGHNT, CDR2 YYREEE (reference sequence). The CDR3 is 15 amino acids. The CDR3 DNA follows: TGTGCCAGCAGCCCCCGGCAGGGGGCGCCCTACGAGCAGTACTTC. It yields the protein CASSPRQGAPYEQYF.

This clonotype was observed a few times. The chain combines TRBV3-1 with TRBJ2-5, with 8 nucleotides matching TRBD1. Judging by the DNA end, TRBJ2-1 fits better; the J call may be wrong. The V gene's germline CDR1 is LGHDT and CDR2 YNNKEL (reference sequence). The CDR3 length is 15 residues. CDR3 nucleotide sequence: TGTGCCAGCAGCCATAGTGACAGGGGAGGCAATGAGCAGTTCTTC. Its protein product is CASSHSDRGGNEQFF.

The rearrangement links TRBV20-1 to TRBJ2-5; D unclear. The CDR3 spans 15 residues. Germline lookup yields CDR1 DFQATT and CDR2 SNEGSKA (reference sequence). Trimming removed 3 bases at V and 2 bases at J, with 16 bases between. The CDR3 DNA reads as TGCAGTGCTAGCCCTCGGAGACACTCGCAAGAGACCCAGTACTTC. Translation gives CSASPRRHSQETQYF.

V is TRBV4-1 and J is TRBJ1-1, with D hard to call. The V gene's germline CDR1 is MGHRA and CDR2 YSYEKL. CDR3 length equals 14 residues. Trimming removed 4 bases at V and 2 bases at J, with 11 bases between. The CDR3 loop reads CASSPVSLNTEAFF. CDR3 bases: TGCGCCAGCAGCCCAGTTTCCCTAAACACTGAAGCTTTCTTT.